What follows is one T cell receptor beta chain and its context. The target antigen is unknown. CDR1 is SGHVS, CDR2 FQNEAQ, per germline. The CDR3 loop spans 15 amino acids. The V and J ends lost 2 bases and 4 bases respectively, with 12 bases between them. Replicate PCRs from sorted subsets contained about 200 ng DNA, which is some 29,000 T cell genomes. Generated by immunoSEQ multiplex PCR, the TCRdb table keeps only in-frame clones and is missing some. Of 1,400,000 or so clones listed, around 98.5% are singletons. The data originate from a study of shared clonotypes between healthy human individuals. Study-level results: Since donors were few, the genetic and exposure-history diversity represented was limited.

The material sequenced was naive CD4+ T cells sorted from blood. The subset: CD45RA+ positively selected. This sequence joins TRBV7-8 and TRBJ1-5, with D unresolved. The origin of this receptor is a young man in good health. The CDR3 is CASSLTAAENQPQHF. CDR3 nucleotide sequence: TGTGCCAGCAGCTTAACCGCGGCCGAAAATCAGCCCCAGCATTTT.